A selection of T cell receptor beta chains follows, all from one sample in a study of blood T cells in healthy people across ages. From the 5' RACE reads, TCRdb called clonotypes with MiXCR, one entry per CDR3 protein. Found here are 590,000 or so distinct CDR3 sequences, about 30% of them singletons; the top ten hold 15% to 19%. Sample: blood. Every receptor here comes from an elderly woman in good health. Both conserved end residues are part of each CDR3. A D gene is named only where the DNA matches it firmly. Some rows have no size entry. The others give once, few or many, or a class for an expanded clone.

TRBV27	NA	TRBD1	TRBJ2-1	TGTGCCAGCAGTTTCTCCCGGGACAGGGCCAATGAGCAGTTCTTC	CASSFSRDRANEQFF
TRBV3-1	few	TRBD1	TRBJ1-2	TGTGCCAGCAGCCAAGATCTCACAGGGGGTAACTATGGCTACACCTTC	CASSQDLTGGNYGYTF
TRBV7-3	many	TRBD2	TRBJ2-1	TGTGCCAGCAGCCCCATGACTAGCGGGTCTCCCAATGAGCAGTTCTTC	CASSPMTSGSPNEQFF
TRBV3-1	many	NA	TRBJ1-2	TGTGCCAGCAGCCGAGGGGTATATGGCTACACCTTC	CASSRGVYGYTF
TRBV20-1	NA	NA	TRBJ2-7	TGCAGCGCTAGAGGTAGCACGGATTCCTACGAGCAGTACTTC	CSARGSTDSYEQYF
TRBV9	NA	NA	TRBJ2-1	TGTGCCAGCAGCTCGAGTCCCCTGGGTAATGAGCAGTTCTTC	CASSSSPLGNEQFF
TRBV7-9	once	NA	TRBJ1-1	TGTGCCAGCAGCTTACAGGGGCAGGGCAGCACTGAAGCTTTCTTT	CASSLQGQGSTEAFF
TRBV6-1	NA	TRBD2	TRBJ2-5	TGTGCCAGCACCCCGGGGGGGGCAATCAATGAGCAGTACTTC	CASTPGGAINEQYF
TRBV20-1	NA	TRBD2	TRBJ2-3	TGCAATGCCCTTAGACTAGCGGGGGGGCCGGGTCGAGGAGATACGCAGTATTTT	CNALRLAGGPGRGDTQYF
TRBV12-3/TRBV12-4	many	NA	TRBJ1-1	TGTGCCAGCAGTTTTGGGGGTCCCACTGAAGCTTTCTTT	CASSFGGPTEAFF
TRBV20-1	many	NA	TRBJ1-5	TGCAGTGCTAGAGACCCCCGCGGGGGTCCAAATCAGCCCCAGCATTTT	CSARDPRGGPNQPQHF
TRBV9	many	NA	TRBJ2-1	TGTGCCAGCAGCTCTCCAACTAGTAATGAGCAGTTCTTC	CASSSPTSNEQFF
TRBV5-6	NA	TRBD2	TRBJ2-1	TGTGCCAGCAGCTTAGTCCGGGGGGGGGGAAACAATGAGCAGTTCTTC	CASSLVRGGGNNEQFF
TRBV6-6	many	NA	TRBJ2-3	TGTGCCAGCGCGGTGCGCGGGGTTGATACGCAGTATTTT	CASAVRGVDTQYF
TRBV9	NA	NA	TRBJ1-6	TGTGCCAGCAACGTAGGCCAGGGATCCTATAATTCACCCCTCCACTTT	CASNVGQGSYNSPLHF
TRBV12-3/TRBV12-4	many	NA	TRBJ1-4	TGTGCCAGCAGGGGGGGGGCGTTTAATGAAAAACTGTTTTTT	CASRGGAFNEKLFF
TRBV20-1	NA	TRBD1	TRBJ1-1	TGCAGTGCCCAGGGGGCTGGGACTGAAGCTTTCTTT	CSAQGAGTEAFF
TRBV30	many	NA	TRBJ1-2	TGTGCCTGGAGTGCCAGGGAAGGCTACACCTTC	CAWSAREGYTF
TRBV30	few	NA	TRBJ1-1	TGTGCCTGGAGTTCGGACCTGAACACTGAAGCTTTCTTT	CAWSSDLNTEAFF
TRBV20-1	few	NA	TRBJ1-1	TGCAGTGCTTACAGGGCCCAAGCTTTCTTT	CSAYRAQAFF
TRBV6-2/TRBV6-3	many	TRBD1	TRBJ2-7	TGTGCCAGCAGTTACTCGGGGACAGGGTCCTACGAGCAGTACTTC	CASSYSGTGSYEQYF
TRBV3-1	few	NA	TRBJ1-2	TGTGCCAGCAGCCAAGGGCAGGGTGTTAACTATGGCTACACCTTC	CASSQGQGVNYGYTF
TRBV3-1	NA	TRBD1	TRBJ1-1	TGTGCCAGCAGCCTCCACAGGGGACCAAAGGCTGAAGCTTTCTTT	CASSLHRGPKAEAFF
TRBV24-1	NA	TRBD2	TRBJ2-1	TGTGCCACCAGTGATGGAGCGGGGCGCTACAATGAGCAGTTCTTC	CATSDGAGRYNEQFF
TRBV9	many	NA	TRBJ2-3	TGTGCCAGCAGCGTAGCTTTAACAGATACGCAGTATTTT	CASSVALTDTQYF
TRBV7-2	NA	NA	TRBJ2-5	TGTGCCAGCAGCTTAGCGCAGGGTGTGACCCAAGAGACCCAGTACTTC	CASSLAQGVTQETQYF
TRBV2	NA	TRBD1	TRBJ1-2	TGTGCCAGCACGGTACAGGGGGGTATCGTCTATGGCTACACCTTC	CASTVQGGIVYGYTF
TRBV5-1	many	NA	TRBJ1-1	TGCGCCAGCAGCTTACAGGGGAACACTGAAGCTTTCTTT	CASSLQGNTEAFF
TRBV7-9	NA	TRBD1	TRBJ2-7	TGTGCCAGCCTCGGGACAGGGGACTACGAGCAGTACTTC	CASLGTGDYEQYF
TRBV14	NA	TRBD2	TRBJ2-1	TGTGCCAGCAGAAGAGCGGGAGTCACCAATGAGCAGTTCTTC	CASRRAGVTNEQFF
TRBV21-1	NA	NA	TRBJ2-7	TGTGCCAGCAGCAATCCCGGGACAGCCTACGAGCAGTACTTC	CASSNPGTAYEQYF
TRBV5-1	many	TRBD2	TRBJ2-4	TGCGCCAGCAGCTTGGCCGGGACTAGCGGAAACATTCAGTACTTC	CASSLAGTSGNIQYF
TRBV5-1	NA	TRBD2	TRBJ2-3	TGCGCCAACAGCTTGGACGGGGGGGCGGAAGATACGCAGTATTTT	CANSLDGGAEDTQYF
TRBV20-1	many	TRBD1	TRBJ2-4	TGCAGTGCCCGGGACAGGGGAGGATGGAACATTCAGTACTTC	CSARDRGGWNIQYF
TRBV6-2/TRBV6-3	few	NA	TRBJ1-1	TGTGCCAGCAGTTTGCTGCCCCCAGGGGCAGGTACTGAAGCTTTCTTT	CASSLLPPGAGTEAFF
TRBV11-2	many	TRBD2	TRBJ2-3	TGTGCCAGCAGCCGGACTAGGATCGGAGATACGCAGTATTTT	CASSRTRIGDTQYF
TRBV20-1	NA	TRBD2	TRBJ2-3	TGCAGTGCTAGAAAACTAGCGGGAGGTAAAGGCACAGATACGCAGTATTTT	CSARKLAGGKGTDTQYF